This T cell receptor (beta chain) derives from a study of blood T cell repertoires in COVID-19. Study-level information: There were acute and convalescent COVID-19 samples, and they came from the United States, Italy and Spain.

The repertoire was sequenced with immunoSEQ multiplex PCR; TCRdb's copy has only in-frame clones and lacks some. The sample holds more than 250,000 clones, about 85% seen once. CDR1 and CDR2 from the germline V gene are LNHDA and SQIVND (reference sequence). CDR3 length: 15 residues. The ends were cut back, 7 bases at V and 0 bases at J, with 15 bases in the middle. Each participant's cohort was designated according to participant-reported clinical history. Recovered status applied to Cohort 3 donors who had two consecutive negative PCRs. It also applied to those with clearance or with symptom resolution.

This receptor was identified in a woman in her thirties who had recovered from COVID-19. This chain uses TRBV19 with TRBJ1-1, with a possible D match to TRBD1 (6 bases). Sequenced input: PBMCs or T cells enriched from blood (not recorded which). This CDR3 reads CASTADSFMNTEAFF. Written as DNA, the CDR3 is TGTGCCAGTACCGCGGACAGCTTCATGAACACTGAAGCTTTCTTT.